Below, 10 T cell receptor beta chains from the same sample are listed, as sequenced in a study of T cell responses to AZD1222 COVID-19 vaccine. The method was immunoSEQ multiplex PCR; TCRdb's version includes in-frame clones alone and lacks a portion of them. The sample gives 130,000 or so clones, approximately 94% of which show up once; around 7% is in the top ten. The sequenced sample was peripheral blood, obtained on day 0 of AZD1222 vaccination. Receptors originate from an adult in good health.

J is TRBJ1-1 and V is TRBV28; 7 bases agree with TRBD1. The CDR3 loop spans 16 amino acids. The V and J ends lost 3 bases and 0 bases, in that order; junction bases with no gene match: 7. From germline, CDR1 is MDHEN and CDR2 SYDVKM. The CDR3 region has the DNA TGTGCCAGCAGTTTGGGCAGGGGGTTTGTGAACACTGAAGCTTTCTTT. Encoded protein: CASSLGRGFVNTEAFF.

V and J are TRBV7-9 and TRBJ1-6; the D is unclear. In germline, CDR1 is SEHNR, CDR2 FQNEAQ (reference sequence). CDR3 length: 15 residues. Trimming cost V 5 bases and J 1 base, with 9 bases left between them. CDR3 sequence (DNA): TGTGCCAGCAGCCCCTTTGTGTCCTATAATTCACCCCTCCACTTT. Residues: CASSPFVSYNSPLHF.

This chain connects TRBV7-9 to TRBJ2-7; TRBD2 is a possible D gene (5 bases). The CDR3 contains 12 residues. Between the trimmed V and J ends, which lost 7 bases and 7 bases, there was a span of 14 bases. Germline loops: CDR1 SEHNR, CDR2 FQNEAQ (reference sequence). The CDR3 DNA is TGTGCCAGCACGGACTCGCTCGGGGAGCAGTACTTC. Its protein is CASTDSLGEQYF.

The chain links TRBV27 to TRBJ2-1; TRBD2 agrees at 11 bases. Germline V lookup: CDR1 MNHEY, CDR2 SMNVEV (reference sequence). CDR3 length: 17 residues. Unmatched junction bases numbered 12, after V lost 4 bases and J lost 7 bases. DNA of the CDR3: TGTGCCAGCAGTTCCCGCGCACTAGCGGGAGCGAGGAATGAGCAGTTCTTC. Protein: CASSSRALAGARNEQFF.

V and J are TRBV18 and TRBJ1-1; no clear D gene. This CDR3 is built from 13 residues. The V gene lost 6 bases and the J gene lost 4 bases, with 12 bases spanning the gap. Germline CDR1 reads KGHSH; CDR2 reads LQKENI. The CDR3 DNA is TGTGCCAGCTCTCTCTCGGCGGTCACTGAAGCTTTCTTT. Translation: CASSLSAVTEAFF.

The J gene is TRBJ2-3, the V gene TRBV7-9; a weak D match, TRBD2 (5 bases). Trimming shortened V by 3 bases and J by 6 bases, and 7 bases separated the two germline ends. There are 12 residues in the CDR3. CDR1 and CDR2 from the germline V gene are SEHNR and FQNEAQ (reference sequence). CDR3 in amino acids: CASSLIADTQYF. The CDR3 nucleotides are TGTGCCAGCAGCTTGATAGCGGATACGCAGTATTTT.

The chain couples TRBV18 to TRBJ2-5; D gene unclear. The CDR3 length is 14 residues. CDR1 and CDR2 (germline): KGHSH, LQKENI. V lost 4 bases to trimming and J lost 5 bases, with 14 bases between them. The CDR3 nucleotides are TGTGCCAGCTCACAAGTGGAAGGTGGCGAGACCCAGTACTTC. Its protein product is CASSQVEGGETQYF.

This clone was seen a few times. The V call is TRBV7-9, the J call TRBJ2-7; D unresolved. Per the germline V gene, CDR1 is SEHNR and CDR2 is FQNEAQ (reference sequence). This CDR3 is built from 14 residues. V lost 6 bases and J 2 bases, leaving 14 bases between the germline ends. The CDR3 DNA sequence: TGTGCCAGCAGAGACGGACGGAGTCCCTACGAGCAGTACTTC. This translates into CASRDGRSPYEQYF.

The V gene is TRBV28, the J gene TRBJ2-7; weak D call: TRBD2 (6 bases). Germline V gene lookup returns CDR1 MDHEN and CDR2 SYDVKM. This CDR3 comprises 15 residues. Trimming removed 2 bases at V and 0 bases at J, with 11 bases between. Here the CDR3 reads CASSLPGANSYEQYF. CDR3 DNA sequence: TGTGCCAGCAGTTTACCGGGAGCCAACTCCTACGAGCAGTACTTC. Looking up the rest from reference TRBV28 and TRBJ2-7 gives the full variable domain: DVKVTQSSRYLVKRTGEKVFLECVQDMDHENMFWYRQDPGLGLRLIYFSYDVKMKEKGDIPEGYSVSREKKERFSLILESASTNQTSMYLCASSLPGANSYEQYFGPGTRLTVT.

The CDR3 DNA reads TGTGCCAGCAGGCCGCAGGGGGGGAACTATGGCTACACCTTC. It yields the protein CASRPQGGNYGYTF. The chain combines TRBV2 with TRBJ1-2, with TRBD1 matching 7 bases. V lost 6 bases, J lost 2 bases, and 6 bases stayed unmatched. The CDR3 extends over 14 amino acids. Germline loops: CDR1 SNHLY, CDR2 FYNNEI.